This T cell receptor (beta chain) appears in the sequencing data of a study of response to subunit inactivated influenza vaccine (dated by TCRdb to the late 2010s). Looking at the study overall: The study used deep quantitative T cell receptor repertoire profiling to track responses to a trivalent subunit inactivated influenza vaccine.

The library came from RT-PCR. TCRdb shows the sequencer as Illumina HiSeq 2500. TCRdb reprocessing: public reads trimmed at Q25 with fastp, clones called with MiXCR, in-frame beta chains kept. Duplicate CDR3 protein sequences are folded into a single record with the most common DNA and genes. The sample has more than 700,000 distinct CDR3 sequences on record, 21% of them singletons. The ten most abundant clones make up roughly 10% of the sample. Study-wide conclusions, independent of this receptor: The authors proposed that each seasonal influenza vaccination may bring in only a limited number of new T cells.

Worth noting for this clonotype: The antigen it binds to is not known. No base qualities exist here, and no much larger clone lies one base off it.

CDR1 and CDR2 are drawn from the germline V gene (reference sequence): DFQATT, SNEGSKA. The CDR3, cysteine through phenylalanine, is 14 amino acids long. Solely the CDR3 DNA is kept, with 42 bases framed from the first base. V gives up 1 base and J gives up 2 bases, and the segment between their germline ends measures 8 bases. Source: PBMCs from blood, taken 5 to 6 days after vaccination. This TCR was recovered from a man between 50 and 59 years old who received an inactivated influenza vaccine. Donor details come from another sample of the same person, matched by shared clones. This chain joins TRBV20-1 to TRBJ2-2; there is no confident call for the D gene. The DNA sequence is TGCAGTGCTAGAGGCCCTAGAAACACCGGGGAGCTGTTTTTT. Translated, it reads CSARGPRNTGELFF.